These 24 T cell receptor beta chains originate from one sample sequenced in a study of blood T cell repertoires in COVID-19. The method was immunoSEQ multiplex PCR; TCRdb's version includes in-frame clones alone and lacks a portion of them. The sample shows 300,000 to 450,000 clones, 88% of them seen only once. The specimen was PBMCs or T cells enriched from blood (not recorded which). The receptor set was obtained from a woman aged 30 to 39 who had been exposed to COVID-19.

The rearrangement links TRBV6-4 to TRBJ2-1, with a possible D match to TRBD2 (6 bases). V lost 6 bases and J 7 bases, leaving 22 bases between the germline ends. CDR1 and CDR2 (germline): MRHNA, SNTAGT. The CDR3 has 16 amino acids. In nucleotides, the CDR3 is TGTGCCAGCAGCACTGACCCCCTGGACCGGGGGAATGAGCAGTTCTTC. It is translated as CASSTDPLDRGNEQFF.

This sequence joins TRBV5-1 and TRBJ2-3; 10 bases are shared with TRBD1. V trimming: 4 bases; J trimming: 4 bases; junction bases outside the gene matches: 15. This CDR3 is 18 amino acids long. Germline CDR1 is SGHRS and CDR2 is YFSETQ. This chain's CDR3 is CASSPPGGGTGAPDTQYF. Here the CDR3 DNA reads TGCGCCAGCAGCCCCCCAGGTGGGGGGACAGGGGCGCCAGATACGCAGTATTTT.

This chain links TRBV19 with TRBJ2-1; the match to TRBD1 covers 7 bases. Trimming at V came to 5 bases and at J to 3 bases, leaving 4 bases not matched to a gene. The CDR3 totals 14 residues. Germline-derived CDR1 and CDR2 are LNHDA and SQIVND (reference sequence). Here the CDR3 reads CASSERDSYNEQFF. The CDR3 DNA is TGTGCCAGTAGTGAACGGGACAGCTACAATGAGCAGTTCTTC.

V gene TRBV3-1 (or the pseudogene TRBV3-2) combines with J gene TRBJ1-4, with TRBD1 matching over 7 bases. With 6 bases clipped from V and 10 bases from J, the junction kept 2 bases outside the gene matches. Germline-derived CDR1 and CDR2 are LGHDT and YNNKEL (reference sequence). The CDR3 consists of 11 residues. The CDR3 loop is CASSQGVKLFF. The CDR3 DNA is TGTGCCAGCAGTCAGGGGGTAAAACTGTTTTTT.

This chain uses TRBV6-1 with TRBJ2-7; 9 bases are shared with TRBD1. The ends lost 4 bases at V and 2 bases at J; junction bases unmatched: 9. Germline-derived CDR1 and CDR2 are MNHNS and SASEGT. The CDR3 extends over 16 amino acids. CDR3: CASSGNAGTGPYEQYF. The CDR3 bases are TGTGCCAGCAGTGGAAATGCCGGGACAGGGCCCTACGAGCAGTACTTC.

V usage is TRBV5-1 and J usage is TRBJ2-3; TRBD2 agrees at 8 bases. Trimming cost V 4 bases and J 1 base; bases outside gene matches: 2. The CDR3 is made up of 14 amino acids. The germline gives CDR1 SGHRS, CDR2 YFSETQ. The CDR3 bases are TGCGCCAGCAGCCCACTAGCGGGCACAGATACGCAGTATTTT. This sequence encodes CASSPLAGTDTQYF.

V usage is TRBV29-1 and J usage is TRBJ2-7; TRBD2 agrees at 11 bases. The ends lost 2 bases at V and 2 bases at J; junction bases unmatched: 2. The CDR3 runs 14 residues. Germline V CDR1 and CDR2: SQVTM, ANQGSEA. CDR3 sequence: CSVERLAGTYEQYF. The CDR3 DNA sequence: TGCAGCGTTGAACGACTAGCGGGGACCTACGAGCAGTACTTC.

The chain carries TRBV7-2 and TRBJ2-7; TRBD2 might be the D (7 bases). This CDR3 is 15 amino acids long. Trimming left V 5 bases short and J 2 bases short, with 16 bases between. The germline CDR1 and CDR2 sequences are SGHTA and FQGNSA. The CDR3 is CASSIKGEGPYEQYF. CDR3 in DNA: TGTGCCAGCAGCATCAAGGGGGAGGGCCCCTACGAGCAGTACTTC.

The V and J genes are TRBV18 and TRBJ1-1; D unresolved. The CDR3 consists of 16 residues. Trimming stripped 2 bases from V and 2 bases from J, with 15 bases between. CDR1 KGHSH and CDR2 LQKENI come from the germline V gene. CDR3 protein: CASSPTHMRDNTEAFF. CDR3 sequence (DNA): TGTGCCAGCTCACCAACCCATATGCGGGATAACACTGAAGCTTTCTTT.

The rearrangement links TRBV12-5 to TRBJ1-6; D is perhaps TRBD1 (5 bases). The ends were cut back, 8 bases at V and 6 bases at J, with 14 bases in the middle. Germline values: CDR1 LGHNT, CDR2 FRNRAP. The CDR3 runs 14 residues. The CDR3 loop is CASRGGGLNSPLHF. The CDR3 nucleotides read TGTGCTAGTCGGGGGGGAGGCCTTAATTCACCCCTCCACTTT.

This chain joins TRBV11-2 and TRBJ1-4; 8 bases are a match to TRBD1. V was pared by 5 bases and J by 12 bases, with 14 bases of the junction left unmatched. Germline V gene lookup returns CDR1 SGHAT and CDR2 FQNNGV. The CDR3 loop spans 15 amino acids. CDR3 loop: CASSPPWTGNSELFF. CDR3 coding DNA: TGTGCCAGCAGCCCGCCATGGACAGGGAATAGTGAACTGTTTTTT.

The sample holds one count of this clone. The chain has TRBV28 and TRBJ1-5; 11 nucleotides line up with TRBD1. The CDR3 covers 18 residues. V lost 6 bases and J lost 2; bases outside the gene matches: 12. The germline gives CDR1 MDHEN, CDR2 SYDVKM. The CDR3 sequence is CASSRRTGGEKGNQPQHF. Here the CDR3 DNA reads TGTGCCAGCAGCCGTAGGACAGGGGGCGAGAAGGGCAATCAGCCCCAGCATTTT. Full variable domain (remainder filled in from reference TRBV28 and TRBJ1-5): DVKVTQSSRYLVKRTGEKVFLECVQDMDHENMFWYRQDPGLGLRLIYFSYDVKMKEKGDIPEGYSVSREKKERFSLILESASTNQTSMYLCASSRRTGGEKGNQPQHFGDGTRLSIL.

The chain employs TRBV7-8 and TRBJ2-7; 13 positions agree with TRBD2. The germline V gene encodes CDR1 SGHVS and CDR2 FQNEAQ. The ends lost 5 bases at V and 1 base at J; junction bases unmatched: 5. The CDR3 is 16 residues long. CDR3 sequence (DNA): TGTGCCAGCAGCCTGACTAGCGGGAGGTCGTCCTACGAGCAGTACTTC. Translated: CASSLTSGRSSYEQYF.

The V call is TRBV2, the J call TRBJ2-4; D might be TRBD2 (5 bases). Germline V lookup: CDR1 SNHLY, CDR2 FYNNEI. The CDR3 extends over 15 amino acids. Trimming cost V 7 bases and J 0 bases, with 13 bases left between them. The CDR3 protein is CASTIPGLAKNIQYF. CDR3 nucleotides: TGTGCCAGCACCATCCCGGGGTTAGCCAAAAACATTCAGTACTTC.

The genes are TRBV30 and TRBJ2-1, with 7 bases aligning to TRBD2. V was clipped by 8 bases and J by 4 bases; unmatched bases: 11. This CDR3 spans 14 amino acids. Germline CDR1 reads GTSNPN; CDR2 reads SVGIG (reference sequence). In DNA, the CDR3 is TGTGCCGGAGGTGGGGAGGGACCTTACAATGAGCAGTTCTTC. Protein product: CAGGGEGPYNEQFF. The variable domain in full, with the rest retrieved from reference TRBV30 and TRBJ2-1, is SQTIHQWPATLVQPVGSPLSLECTVEGTSNPNLYWYRQAAGRGLQLLFYSVGIGQISSEVPQNLSASRPQDRQFILSSKKLLLSDSGFYLCAGGGEGPYNEQFFGPGTRLTVL.

CDR3 amino acids: CASSYSGPYAADTQYF. CDR3 nucleotides: TGTGCCAGCAGTTACTCGGGGCCTTATGCGGCAGATACGCAGTATTTT. The chain employs TRBV6-5 and TRBJ2-3, with a possible D match to TRBD1 (5 bases). V lost 0 bases, J lost 4 bases, and 14 bases lay in between. Germline V gene lookup returns CDR1 MNHEY and CDR2 SVGAGI. The CDR3 has 16 amino acids.

V usage is TRBV19 and J usage is TRBJ1-2; 8 nucleotides match TRBD1. The CDR3 runs 13 residues. Trimming took 7 bases from V and 4 from J; bases not matched to a gene: 5. CDR1 and CDR2 from the germline V gene are LNHDA and SQIVND (reference sequence). CDR3 coding DNA: TGTGCCAGTAAGACTGGGACAGGCTATGGCTACACCTTC. It encodes CASKTGTGYGYTF.

This clone was counted a single time. The V gene is TRBV18, the J gene TRBJ1-5, with D uncertain. The germline gives CDR1 KGHSH, CDR2 LQKENI. The length of the CDR3 is 15 residues. The ends were cut back, 3 bases at V and 2 bases at J, with 11 bases in the middle. The CDR3 DNA follows: TGTGCCAGCTCACCCCCAGGTCTTGGCAATCAGCCCCAGCATTTT. It encodes CASSPPGLGNQPQHF.

The rearrangement links TRBV28 to TRBJ1-5; tentative D call: TRBD1 (6 bases). Germline CDR1 is MDHEN and CDR2 is SYDVKM. Trimming cost V 5 bases and J 5 bases, with 16 bases left between them. The CDR3 is made up of 15 amino acids. The CDR3 sequence: CASSQGMGPYQPQHF. In nucleotides, the CDR3 is TGTGCCAGCAGTCAGGGGATGGGCCCATATCAGCCCCAGCATTTT.

CDR3 sequence: CASSSWGSTSPTPDTQYF. The CDR3 region has the DNA TGTGCCAGCAGCTCCTGGGGATCTACTAGCCCGACGCCAGATACGCAGTATTTT. This chain uses TRBV5-5 with TRBJ2-3; D may be TRBD2 (6 bases). The CDR3 covers 18 residues. V lost 3 bases and J 4 bases, leaving 24 bases between the germline ends. Per the germline V gene, CDR1 is SGHKS and CDR2 is YYEKEE (reference sequence).

There are a few counts of this clone. The chain combines TRBV7-8 with TRBJ2-1, with 14 positions matching TRBD2. J was trimmed by 1 base and V by 4 bases; bases with no gene match: 9. CDR1 SGHVS and CDR2 FQNEAQ come from the germline V gene. This CDR3 spans 19 amino acids. In DNA form, the CDR3 reads TGTGCCAGCAGCTCCCCGGGACTAGCGGGAGAGTATTCCTACAATGAGCAGTTCTTC. This sequence encodes CASSSPGLAGEYSYNEQFF.

This clone was picked up one time. The V gene is TRBV7-9, the J gene TRBJ2-7; 9 bases fit TRBD2. CDR3 size: 16 residues. CDR1 SEHNR and CDR2 FQNEAQ come from the germline V gene (reference sequence). Trimming took 1 base from V and 3 from J; bases not matched to a gene: 7. CDR3 DNA sequence: TGTGCCAGCAGCTTAGTAGCCGGGCGGGAGGGCTACGAGCAGTACTTC. The encoded protein is CASSLVAGREGYEQYF.

The rearrangement uses TRBV6-5 and TRBJ2-2; weak D call: TRBD1 (5 bases). Germline CDR1 MNHEY, CDR2 SVGAGI. V was pared by 8 bases and J by 5 bases, with 9 bases between. This CDR3 contains 12 residues. CDR3 sequence reads: CASQRGTGELFF. The CDR3 DNA reads as TGTGCCAGCCAAAGGGGAACCGGGGAGCTGTTTTTT.

This sequence joins TRBV6-2 or TRBV6-3 and TRBJ2-1, with a weak D call TRBD1 (5 bases). This CDR3 contains 16 residues. Looked up from germline, CDR1 is MNHEY and CDR2 is SVGEGT. The V end was cut by 0 bases, the J end by 0 bases, with 9 bases between. The DNA of the CDR3 is TGTGCCAGCAGTTACTCTGGGGCCCGCTCCTACAATGAGCAGTTCTTC. Its protein product is CASSYSGARSYNEQFF.